These 31 T cell receptor beta chains originate from one sample sequenced in a study of spatial heterogeneity in lung cancer. Time point in this sample: sample taken at primary tumor resection. TCRdb passed the 5' RACE reads through MiXCR, listing each CDR3 protein once. This sample has 15,000 to 20,000 distinct CDR3 sequences; approximately 9.5% occur once, and the top ten carry about 20%. Study-wide points: How many expanded intratumoral alpha and beta TCRs were present tracked the tumor mutation count, which was a count of nonsynonymous mutations.

These receptors have no identified antigens. Sequencing used lung tumor tissue, obtained at surgery. All receptors derive from a female donor with early-stage non-small cell lung cancer.

This clonotype was seen repeatedly, ten times or more. This beta chain is an unintended read in a library built for alpha chains; its size means little. CDR3 in amino acids: CASSLAGAGGQPQHF. CDR3 DNA sequence: TGTGCCAGCAGTTTGGCGGGGGCGGGCGGTCAGCCCCAGCATTTT. This chain connects TRBV27 to TRBJ1-5; D possibly corresponds to TRBD1 (6 bases). Germline V gives CDR1 MNHEY, CDR2 SMNVEV (reference sequence). The CDR3 totals 15 residues. Trimming left V 3 bases short and J 6 bases short, with 15 bases between.

As to this clonotype: This beta chain slipped into a library made for alpha chains as a stray read, so its size is not meaningful. The V and J genes are TRBV4-1 and TRBJ1-5, with D perhaps TRBD1 (6 bases). CDR3 size: 15 residues. V was cut by 2 bases and J by 7 bases, with 15 bases left in between. Germline V lookup: CDR1 MGHRA, CDR2 YSYEKL. CDR3 amino acids: CASSQLPGTGQPQHF. DNA of the CDR3: TGCGCCAGCAGCCAATTACCAGGTACAGGGCAGCCCCAGCATTTT.

This clonotype was recorded many times. As an off-target read in a library built for alpha chains, this beta chain has a frequency of little significance. V and J are TRBV15 and TRBJ1-1; D is uncertain. Germline V gene sequence: CDR1 LNHNV, CDR2 YYDKDF (reference sequence). The CDR3 has 13 amino acids. V lost 0 bases to trimming and J lost 10 bases, with 12 bases between them. The DNA of the CDR3 is TGTGCCACCAGCAGAGATCCTCTCGGGGTAGCTTTCTTT. This sequence encodes CATSRDPLGVAFF.

This clonotype was counted many times. The library was designed around alpha chains, so this beta chain is a stray read whose abundance carries little weight. This chain uses TRBV7-2 with TRBJ2-3; D remains unclear. Trimming pared 1 base from V and 6 bases from J, leaving 11 bases between. Germline CDR1 SGHTA, CDR2 FQGNSA. This CDR3 comprises 14 residues. In DNA, the CDR3 is TGTGCCAGCAGCTTAGATCCTAGTTCCGATACGCAGTATTTT. Translation gives CASSLDPSSDTQYF.

Many counts were recorded for this clonotype. Since the library was made to target alpha chains, this beta chain is a stray read and its abundance is not meaningful. The chain couples TRBV19 to TRBJ2-3; TRBD2 aligns across 8 bases. After removal of 10 bases from V and 3 bases from J, the junction contained 9 bases not matched to a gene. Germline V gene lookup returns CDR1 LNHDA and CDR2 SQIVND (reference sequence). The CDR3 has 14 residues. The CDR3 nucleotides read TGTGCCATCGAGCGGGGGCTCGCTACAGATACGCAGTATTTT. Amino acid sequence: CAIERGLATDTQYF. The entire variable domain, with the rest obtained from reference TRBV19 and TRBJ2-3, is as follows: DGGITQSPKYLFRKEGQNVTLSCEQNLNHDAMYWYRQDPGQGLRLIYYSQIVNDFQKGDIAEGYSVSREKKESFPLTVTSAQKNPTAFYLCAIERGLATDTQYFGPGTRLTVL.

This clonotype qualifies as medium-sized. This beta chain appears as a stray read in a library generated for alpha chains; its size is not informative. This chain uses TRBV6-1 with TRBJ2-7; 7 bases are shared with TRBD1. The CDR3 is 16 amino acids. Germline lookup yields CDR1 MNHNS and CDR2 SASEGT. V was pared by 3 bases and J by 1 base, with 9 bases of the junction left unmatched. In DNA form, the CDR3 reads TGTGCCAGCAGTGACCACAGGGGAATAGGATCCTACGAGCAGTACTTC. Protein product: CASSDHRGIGSYEQYF.

As to this clonotype: This beta chain is a stray sequence in a library constructed for alpha chains; its clone size is not meaningful. The chain uses TRBV7-2 and TRBJ2-3; D gene ambiguous. Germline CDR1 SGHTA, CDR2 FQGNSA. V gave up 3 bases and J gave up 6 bases, with 7 bases separating them. The CDR3 loop spans 12 amino acids. For the CDR3, the DNA is TGTGCCAGCAGCTTGTATTCCGATACGCAGTATTTT. As protein: CASSLYSDTQYF.

This clonotype has at least ten counts. A library prepared for alpha chains yielded this beta chain as an off-target read; its size is of little meaning. This chain uses TRBV9 with TRBJ2-3, with D possibly being TRBD1 or TRBD2 (5 bases each). V was shortened by 4 bases and J by 2 bases, with 17 bases between the two germline ends. This CDR3 is 16 amino acids long. CDR1 is SGDLS, CDR2 YYNGEE, per germline. DNA for the CDR3: TGTGCCAGCAGCTTGCGAGAGGGGACCTTCACAGATACGCAGTATTTT. Translation: CASSLREGTFTDTQYF.

This clonotype was counted at least ten times. This beta chain came through as a stray read in a library set up for alpha chains, and its size says little. The chain employs TRBV7-2 and TRBJ2-1; no reliable D call. This CDR3 spans 16 amino acids. From germline, CDR1 is SGHTA and CDR2 FQGNSA. Trimming cost V 3 bases and J 2 bases, with 14 bases left between them. This CDR3 is CASSFIASQTYNEQFF. CDR3 nucleotides: TGTGCCAGCAGCTTCATAGCTTCGCAAACCTACAATGAGCAGTTCTTC. The complete variable domain, with remaining parts taken from reference TRBV7-2 and TRBJ2-1, reads GAGVSQSPSNKVTEKGKDVELRCDPISGHTALYWYRQSLGQGLEFLIYFQGNSAPDKSGLPSDRFSAERTGGSVSTLTIQRTQQEDSAVYLCASSFIASQTYNEQFFGPGTRLTVL.

This clonotype showed up just once. This beta chain came through as a stray read in a library set up for alpha chains, and its size says little. The rearrangement joins TRBV19 to TRBJ1-1; D is uncertain. This CDR3 has 12 amino acids. V gave up 1 base and J gave up 11 bases, with 11 bases separating them. From germline, CDR1 is LNHDA and CDR2 SQIVND (reference sequence). CDR3 loop: CASSIVEGSAFF. CDR3 sequence (DNA): TGTGCCAGTAGTATAGTGGAAGGCTCGGCTTTCTTT.

This clonotype was seen only a few times. The library was built for alpha chains, so this beta chain is an off-target read and its size means little. The genes are TRBV7-2 and TRBJ2-1; perhaps TRBD1 as D (6 bases). This CDR3 has 14 amino acids. Germline CDR1 SGHTA, CDR2 FQGNSA. The V and J ends lost 1 base and 7 bases respectively, with 11 bases between them. The CDR3 DNA follows: TGTGCCAGCAGCTTAGTACAGGGAATTAATGAGCAGTTCTTC. Its translation: CASSLVQGINEQFF. Together with reference TRBV7-2 and TRBJ2-1, the CDR3 gives the full variable domain: GAGVSQSPSNKVTEKGKDVELRCDPISGHTALYWYRQSLGQGLEFLIYFQGNSAPDKSGLPSDRFSAERTGGSVSTLTIQRTQQEDSAVYLCASSLVQGINEQFFGPGTRLTVL.

This clonotype was detected many times. The library was designed around alpha chains, so this beta chain is a stray read whose abundance carries little weight. V and J are TRBV29-1 and TRBJ1-1; D possibly corresponds to TRBD1 (6 bases). The CDR3 runs to 16 residues. In germline, CDR1 is SQVTM, CDR2 ANQGSEA. The V and J ends lost 8 bases and 1 base respectively, with 23 bases between them. CDR3 amino acids: CSTSPSGGARNTEAFF. Here the CDR3 DNA reads TGCAGCACCAGCCCCTCCGGGGGGGCGAGGAACACTGAAGCTTTCTTT.

This clonotype has ten or more counts. A library made for alpha chains picked up this beta chain off target, so its size means little. V is TRBV27 and J is TRBJ2-1, with D possibly matching TRBD2 (6 bases). The germline V gene encodes CDR1 MNHEY and CDR2 SMNVEV (reference sequence). CDR3 size: 13 residues. Trimming pared 3 bases from V and 8 bases from J, leaving 11 bases between. The DNA for the CDR3 is TGTGCCAGCAGTTTTCAGGAGGGGCATGAGCAGTTCTTC. It yields the protein CASSFQEGHEQFF.

This clonotype appeared many times. Because this beta chain is a stray read in a library intended to capture alpha chains, its abundance should not be given much weight. The V and J genes are TRBV2 and TRBJ2-5, with no clear D. This CDR3 is 12 amino acids long. Germline V gives CDR1 SNHLY, CDR2 FYNNEI. Deletions cut 5 bases from V and 5 bases from J, with 9 bases between. The CDR3 protein is CASSFIEETQYF. The CDR3 DNA follows: TGTGCCAGCAGTTTCATAGAGGAGACCCAGTACTTC.

There are many counts of this clonotype. This beta chain came through as a stray read in a library set up for alpha chains, and its size says little. The chain combines TRBV15 with TRBJ1-4; tentative D call: TRBD1 (6 bases). Trimming pared 1 base from V and 3 bases from J, leaving 9 bases between. Germline V lookup: CDR1 LNHNV, CDR2 YYDKDF (reference sequence). CDR3 length: 15 residues. The CDR3 sequence is CATSRARGPNEKLFF. The CDR3 nucleotides read TGTGCCACCAGCAGAGCACGGGGGCCTAATGAAAAACTGTTTTTT.

A remark on this clonotype: Being off target in a library aimed at alpha chains, this beta chain has a size of little meaning. In nucleotides, the CDR3 is TGTGCCAGCTGCCAGGTTGATACAGACCGAAAAGGCAAAAACATTCAGTACTTC. This translates into CASCQVDTDRKGKNIQYF. The chain links TRBV12-3 or TRBV12-4 to TRBJ2-4; D gene unclear. The CDR3 totals 18 residues. V was pared by 8 bases and J by 3 bases, with 26 bases between.

This clonotype was observed at least ten times. This beta chain was picked up by a library intended for alpha chains and is off target, so its count carries little meaning. The CDR3 DNA is TGTGCCAGCAGGCCGGGGATCGATAGCACTGAAGCTTTCTTT. Its translation is CASRPGIDSTEAFF. The rearrangement joins TRBV5-4 to TRBJ1-1; no clear D. Trimming took 5 bases from V and 4 from J, leaving 15 bases between them. The CDR3 loop spans 14 amino acids. Germline V CDR1 and CDR2: SGHNT, YYREEE (reference sequence).

On this clonotype: Since the library was made to target alpha chains, this beta chain is a stray read and its abundance is not meaningful. The V call is TRBV3-1, the J call TRBJ1-4; 9 nucleotides agree with TRBD1. With 4 bases clipped from V and 1 base from J, the junction kept 4 bases outside the gene matches. The germline V gene has CDR1 LGHDT and CDR2 YNNKEL (reference sequence). There are 16 residues in the CDR3. The DNA for the CDR3 is TGTGCCAGCAGCCGCACGGACAGGGGAACTAATGAAAAACTGTTTTTT. This translates into CASSRTDRGTNEKLFF.

Comment on this clonotype: This beta chain turned up in a library designed for alpha chains; as an off-target read, its abundance says little. The chain combines TRBV12-3 or TRBV12-4 with TRBJ1-1; D is uncertain. Trimming left V 6 bases short and J 1 base short, with 9 bases between. CDR3 length equals 13 residues. CDR3 residues: CASSQTPNTEAFF. Here the CDR3 DNA reads TGTGCCAGCAGCCAGACCCCGAACACTGAAGCTTTCTTT.

This clonotype was picked up a small number of times. This beta chain is a stray read from a library made for alpha chains; its abundance is not meaningful. The CDR3 is CSVLRTAMNTEAFF. The CDR3 nucleotides are TGCAGCGTTTTACGGACAGCCATGAACACTGAAGCTTTCTTT. V and J are TRBV29-1 and TRBJ1-1, with a tentative D call TRBD1 (6 bases). The CDR3 has 14 residues. V gave up 5 bases and J gave up 0 bases, with 13 bases separating them. Germline V gene data show CDR1 as SQVTM and CDR2 as ANQGSEA. The whole variable domain, filled in from reference TRBV29-1 and TRBJ1-1, reads SAVISQKPSRDICQRGTSLTIQCQVDSQVTMMFWYRQQPGQSLTLIATANQGSEATYESGFVIDKFPISRPNLTFSTLTVSNMSPEDSSIYLCSVLRTAMNTEAFFGQGTRLTVV.

In the case of this clonotype: The library was designed around alpha chains, so this beta chain is a stray read whose abundance carries little weight. The genes are TRBV7-9 and TRBJ2-2; D is undetermined. CDR3 length equals 14 residues. V was cut by 5 bases and J by 8 bases, with 15 bases left in between. The germline gives CDR1 SEHNR, CDR2 FQNEAQ (reference sequence). The CDR3: CASSLPAAGGELFF. The DNA for the CDR3 is TGTGCCAGCAGCCTCCCCGCGGCTGGGGGGGAGCTGTTTTTT.

As to this clonotype: This beta chain was picked up by a library intended for alpha chains and is off target, so its count carries little meaning. V and J are TRBV20-1 and TRBJ2-3, with a weak D call TRBD1 (6 bases). CDR3 length: 14 residues. Trimming took 6 bases from V and 2 from J, leaving 15 bases between them. Germline V gene lookup returns CDR1 DFQATT and CDR2 SNEGSKA (reference sequence). CDR3 in amino acids: CSALITGYTDTQYF. CDR3 bases: TGCAGTGCCTTGATAACAGGGTACACAGATACGCAGTATTTT.

There are a few counts of this clonotype. Because the library targeted alpha chains, this beta chain is an off-target read whose size means little. The rearrangement joins TRBV24-1 to TRBJ2-5, with D possibly TRBD1 on 7 matching bases. The germline V and J ends were trimmed by 5 bases and 1 base, with 13 bases remaining between them. The CDR3 spans 15 residues. Germline values: CDR1 KGHDR, CDR2 SFDVKD. This chain's CDR3 is CATSARQGLQETQYF. For the CDR3, the DNA is TGTGCCACCAGTGCCCGACAGGGACTCCAAGAGACCCAGTACTTC.

In the case of this clonotype: As an off-target read in a library built for alpha chains, this beta chain has a frequency of little significance. The chain combines TRBV29-1 with TRBJ2-1; 9 bases match TRBD2. Germline CDR1 SQVTM, CDR2 ANQGSEA. V was clipped by 2 bases and J by 5 bases; unmatched bases: 1. CDR3 length: 13 residues. The CDR3 bases are TGCAGCGTTGAAAGGACTAGCGACAATGAGCAGTTCTTC. Amino acid sequence: CSVERTSDNEQFF.

This clonotype was detected a few times. Little can be read into the size of this beta chain, an off-target read in a library designed for alpha chains. The chain couples TRBV7-2 to TRBJ2-5; 8 bases align to TRBD2. The CDR3 is 16 residues long. With 1 base clipped from V and 5 bases from J, the junction kept 9 bases outside the gene matches. In germline, CDR1 is SGHTA, CDR2 FQGNSA. Here the CDR3 reads CASSLEWRGARETQYF. CDR3 nucleotides: TGTGCCAGCAGCTTAGAATGGCGGGGGGCCCGGGAGACCCAGTACTTC. Looking up the rest from reference TRBV7-2 and TRBJ2-5 gives the full variable domain: GAGVSQSPSNKVTEKGKDVELRCDPISGHTALYWYRQSLGQGLEFLIYFQGNSAPDKSGLPSDRFSAERTGGSVSTLTIQRTQQEDSAVYLCASSLEWRGARETQYFGPGTRLLVL.

This clonotype has a count of ten or more. This beta chain appears as a stray read in a library generated for alpha chains; its size is not informative. J is TRBJ1-5 and V is TRBV2, with unresolved D. This CDR3 contains 15 residues. CDR1 SNHLY and CDR2 FYNNEI come from the germline V gene. Trimming removed 7 bases at V and 0 bases at J, with 13 bases between. CDR3 DNA: TGTGCCAGCAACGCGGACGGGAATAGCAATCAGCCCCAGCATTTT. Translating it yields CASNADGNSNQPQHF.

Turning to this clonotype: Because this beta chain is a stray read in a library intended to capture alpha chains, its abundance should not be given much weight. CDR3 in amino acids: CASSRQGGQPQHF. The CDR3 DNA reads TGTGCCAGCAGCCGACAGGGAGGCCAGCCCCAGCATTTT. This sequence joins TRBV7-2 and TRBJ1-5; TRBD1 matches 7 bases. The CDR3 extends over 13 amino acids. CDR1 SGHTA and CDR2 FQGNSA come from the germline V gene. V shed 5 bases, J shed 7 bases, and the junction held 5 bases outside the gene matches.

In this sample, this clonotype turned up many times. The library was prepared for alpha chains; this beta chain is a stray read, so its frequency means little. The J gene is TRBJ2-3, the V gene TRBV24-1; 8 nucleotides align to TRBD2. Germline CDR1 and CDR2: KGHDR and SFDVKD. This CDR3 has 16 amino acids. The V segment lost 2 bases and the J segment 2 bases; nucleotides outside the gene matches: 5. The CDR3 coding sequence is TGTGCCACCAGTGATTCCAGCGGGGGCTACACAGATACGCAGTATTTT. Amino acids: CATSDSSGGYTDTQYF.

About this clonotype: This beta chain is a stray read from a library made for alpha chains; its abundance is not meaningful. The chain recombines TRBV4-2 with TRBJ2-7, with 8 bases identical to TRBD2. This CDR3 has 16 amino acids. The germline V gene encodes CDR1 LGHNA and CDR2 YNFKEQ. V gave up 0 bases and J gave up 0 bases; unmatched junction bases: 4. The CDR3 DNA is TGTGCCAGCAGCCAAGATATCGGGGGGGCCTCCTACGAGCAGTACTTC. This translates into CASSQDIGGASYEQYF.

This clonotype appeared many times. This beta chain represents an off-target read in a library built for alpha chains; its size is of limited meaning. The J gene is TRBJ1-2, the V gene TRBV14; D may be TRBD1 (6 bases). Germline lookup yields CDR1 SGHDN and CDR2 FVKESK. The CDR3 contains 12 residues. V lost 2 bases, J lost 9 bases, and 10 bases lay in between. The CDR3 region is CASSQWDTSYTF. The DNA of the CDR3 is TGTGCCAGCAGCCAATGGGACACGAGCTACACCTTC. The variable domain in full, completed from reference TRBV14 and TRBJ1-2, reads EAGVTQFPSHSVIEKGQTVTLRCDPISGHDNLYWYRRVMGKEIKFLLHFVKESKQDESGMPNNRFLAERTGGTYSTLKVQPAELEDSGVYFCASSQWDTSYTFGSGTRLTVV.

This clonotype turned up a few times. Being off target in a library aimed at alpha chains, this beta chain has a size of little meaning. Here the CDR3 DNA reads TGTGCCAGCAGGTACGACAGTAGCTCCTACGAGCAGTACTTC. It specifies CASRYDSSSYEQYF. The gene calls are TRBV12-3 or TRBV12-4 and TRBJ2-7, with TRBD1 as a possible D gene (5 bases). CDR3 length: 14 amino acids. V was clipped by 6 bases and J by 0 bases, with 12 bases between them.